A selection of T cell receptor beta chains follows, all from one sample in a study of blood T cell repertoires in COVID-19. Sequencing was performed with immunoSEQ multiplex PCR; in TCRdb, only in-frame clones are kept and a portion is missing. The profile shows approximately 260,000 clones, 80% to 85% of them singletons. Specimen: PBMCs or T cells enriched from blood (not recorded which). The receptors derive from a man aged 45-65 years who had recovered from COVID-19. Each CDR3 is given with its conserved first and last residue. Each record gives: CDR3 protein, CDR3 DNA, J gene, V gene, D gene, clone size. A D gene is named only where the DNA matches it firmly. Clone size is not always given. Where it is, it says once, few, many or a class for expanded clones.

CDR3 protein: CASSEWGDREKLFF
CDR3 DNA: TGTGCCAGCAGTGAATGGGGGGATCGAGAAAAACTGTTTTTT
J gene: TRBJ1-4
V gene: TRBV25-1
D gene: .
clone size: .

CDR3 protein: CASSFGQGGTGANVLTF
CDR3 DNA: TGTGCCAGCAGCTTCGGACAGGGGGGGACTGGGGCCAACGTCCTGACTTTC
J gene: TRBJ2-6
V gene: TRBV7-8
D gene: TRBD1
clone size: .

CDR3 protein: CASSSGTVLNEKLFF
CDR3 DNA: TGTGCCAGCAGCTCCGGGACAGTACTTAATGAAAAACTGTTTTTT
J gene: TRBJ1-4
V gene: TRBV11-3
D gene: TRBD1
clone size: .

CDR3 protein: CASSTEPGYEQYF
CDR3 DNA: TGTGCCAGTAGTACCGAACCAGGGTACGAGCAGTACTTC
J gene: TRBJ2-7
V gene: TRBV19
D gene: .
clone size: .

CDR3 protein: CASSHWGTSGGNTGELFF
CDR3 DNA: TGTGCCAGCAGCCATTGGGGGACTAGCGGGGGGAACACCGGGGAGCTGTTTTTT
J gene: TRBJ2-2
V gene: TRBV3-1/TRBV3-2
D gene: TRBD2
clone size: .

CDR3 protein: CASSLVSGGTAYEQYF
CDR3 DNA: TGCGCCAGCAGCTTGGTGTCAGGGGGGACTGCCTACGAGCAGTACTTC
J gene: TRBJ2-7
V gene: TRBV5-1
D gene: .
clone size: .

CDR3 protein: CSAGDRDEQYF
CDR3 DNA: TGCAGTGCTGGCGACAGGGACGAGCAGTACTTC
J gene: TRBJ2-7
V gene: TRBV20-1
D gene: TRBD1
clone size: .

CDR3 protein: CASSHLTGSSGANVLTF
CDR3 DNA: TGTGCCAGCAGCCACCTGACAGGCTCCTCTGGGGCCAACGTCCTGACTTTC
J gene: TRBJ2-6
V gene: TRBV3-1/TRBV3-2
D gene: .
clone size: .

CDR3 protein: CASGRDSGRPETQYF
CDR3 DNA: TGTGCCAGCGGAAGAGATAGCGGGAGACCAGAGACCCAGTACTTC
J gene: TRBJ2-5
V gene: TRBV6-5
D gene: TRBD2
clone size: .

CDR3 protein: CASSGTGGSSYNEQFF
CDR3 DNA: TGTGCCAGCAGCGGGACAGGTGGGAGCTCCTACAATGAGCAGTTCTTC
J gene: TRBJ2-1
V gene: TRBV9
D gene: TRBD1
clone size: .

CDR3 protein: CASSYAFRGAFDGYTF
CDR3 DNA: TGTGCCAGCAGTTACGCGTTCCGGGGGGCTTTTGATGGCTACACCTTC
J gene: TRBJ1-2
V gene: TRBV6-2/TRBV6-3
D gene: .
clone size: .

CDR3 protein: CASMGGIEETQYF
CDR3 DNA: TGTGCCAGCATGGGGGGAATTGAAGAGACCCAGTACTTC
J gene: TRBJ2-5
V gene: TRBV27
D gene: .
clone size: .

CDR3 protein: CASRHLLGSLISGANVLTF
CDR3 DNA: TGTGCCAGCAGACACCTCCTCGGGTCCCTTATCTCTGGGGCCAACGTCCTGACTTTC
J gene: TRBJ2-6
V gene: TRBV2
D gene: .
clone size: few

CDR3 protein: CASSPSGGGQPQHF
CDR3 DNA: TGTGCCAGCAGTCCGTCGGGCGGGGGTCAGCCCCAGCATTTT
J gene: TRBJ1-5
V gene: TRBV27
D gene: .
clone size: few